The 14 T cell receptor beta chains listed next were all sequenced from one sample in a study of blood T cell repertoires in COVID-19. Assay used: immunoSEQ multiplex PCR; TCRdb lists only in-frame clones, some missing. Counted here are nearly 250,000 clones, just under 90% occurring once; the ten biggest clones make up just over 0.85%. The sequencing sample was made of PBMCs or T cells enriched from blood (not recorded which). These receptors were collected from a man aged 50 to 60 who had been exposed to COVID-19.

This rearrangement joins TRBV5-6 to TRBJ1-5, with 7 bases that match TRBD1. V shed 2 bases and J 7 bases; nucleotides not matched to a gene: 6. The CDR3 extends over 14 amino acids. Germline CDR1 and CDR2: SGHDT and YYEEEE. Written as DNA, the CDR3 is TGTGCCAGCAGCTTTGGACTGACAGGGCAGCCCCAGCATTTT. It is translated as CASSFGLTGQPQHF.

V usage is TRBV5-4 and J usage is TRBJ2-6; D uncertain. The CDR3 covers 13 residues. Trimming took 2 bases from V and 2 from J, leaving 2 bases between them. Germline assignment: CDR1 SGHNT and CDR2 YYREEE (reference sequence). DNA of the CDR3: TGTGCCAGCAGCTTCGCTGGGGCCAACGTCCTGACTTTC. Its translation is CASSFAGANVLTF.

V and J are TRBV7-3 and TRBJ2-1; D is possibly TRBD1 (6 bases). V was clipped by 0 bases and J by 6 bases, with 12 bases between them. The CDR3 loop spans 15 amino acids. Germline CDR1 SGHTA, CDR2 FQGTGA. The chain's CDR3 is CASSLTRGWSNEQFF. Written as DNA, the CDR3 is TGTGCCAGCAGCTTAACCAGGGGATGGAGCAATGAGCAGTTCTTC.

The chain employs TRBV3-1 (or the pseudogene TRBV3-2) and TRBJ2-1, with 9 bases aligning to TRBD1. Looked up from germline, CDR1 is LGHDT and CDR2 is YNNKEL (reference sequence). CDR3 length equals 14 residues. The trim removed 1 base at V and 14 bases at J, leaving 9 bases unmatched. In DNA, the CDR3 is TGTGCCAGCAGCCAAGTCCCCCGGGGACAGGGTGAGTTCTTC. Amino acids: CASSQVPRGQGEFF.

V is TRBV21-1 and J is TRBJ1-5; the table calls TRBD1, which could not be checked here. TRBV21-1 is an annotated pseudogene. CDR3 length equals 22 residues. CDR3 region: CASSINPGQDHAKLYSNQPQHF. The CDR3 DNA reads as TGTGCCAGCAGCATCAACCCGGGACAGGACCACGCAAAACTTTATAGCAATCAGCCCCAGCATTTT.

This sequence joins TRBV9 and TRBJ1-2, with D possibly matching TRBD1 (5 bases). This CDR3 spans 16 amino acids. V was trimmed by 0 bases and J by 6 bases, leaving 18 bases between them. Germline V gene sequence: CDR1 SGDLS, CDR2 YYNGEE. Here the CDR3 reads CASSVGLGREPNGYTF. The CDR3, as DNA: TGTGCCAGCAGCGTAGGGTTGGGCAGGGAACCTAATGGCTACACCTTC. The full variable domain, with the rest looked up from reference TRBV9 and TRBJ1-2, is DSGVTQTPKHLITATGQRVTLRCSPRSGDLSVYWYQQSLDQGLQFLIQYYNGEERAKGNILERFSAQQFPDLHSELNLSSLELGDSALYFCASSVGLGREPNGYTFGSGTRLTVV.

The CDR3 spells CASSYSASYDTQYF. DNA of the CDR3: TGTGCCAGCAGTTACTCCGCTAGCTACGATACGCAGTATTTT. V usage is TRBV6-5 and J usage is TRBJ2-3, with D perhaps TRBD2 (5 bases). This CDR3 region has 14 residues. The V end lost 0 bases, the J end lost 6 bases, and 10 bases lay between the germline ends. Germline V lookup: CDR1 MNHEY, CDR2 SVGAGI.

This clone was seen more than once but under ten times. CDR3 in amino acids: CASSYSRTDPEAFF. In DNA, the CDR3 is TGTGCCAGCAGTTACTCCCGGACTGACCCTGAAGCTTTCTTT. The rearrangement joins TRBV6-5 to TRBJ1-1; unclear D gene. Germline V lookup: CDR1 MNHEY, CDR2 SVGAGI. V dropped 0 bases and J dropped 6 bases, with 11 bases sitting between them. CDR3 size: 14 residues.

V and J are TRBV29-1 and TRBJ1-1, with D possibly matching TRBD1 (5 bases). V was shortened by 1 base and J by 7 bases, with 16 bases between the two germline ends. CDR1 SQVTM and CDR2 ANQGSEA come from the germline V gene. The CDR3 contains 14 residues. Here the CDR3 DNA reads TGCAGCGTTGAAGCAGACAGACTGATGGGTGAAGCTTTCTTT. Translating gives CSVEADRLMGEAFF. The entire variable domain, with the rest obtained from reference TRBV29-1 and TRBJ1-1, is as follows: SAVISQKPSRDICQRGTSLTIQCQVDSQVTMMFWYRQQPGQSLTLIATANQGSEATYESGFVIDKFPISRPNLTFSTLTVSNMSPEDSSIYLCSVEADRLMGEAFFGQGTRLTVV.

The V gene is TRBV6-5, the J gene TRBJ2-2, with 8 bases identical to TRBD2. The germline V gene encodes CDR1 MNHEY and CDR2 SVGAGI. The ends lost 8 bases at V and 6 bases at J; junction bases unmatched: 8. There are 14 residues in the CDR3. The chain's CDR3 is CASWLRGGAGELFF. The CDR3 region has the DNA TGTGCCAGCTGGCTTCGGGGGGGTGCCGGGGAGCTGTTTTTT.

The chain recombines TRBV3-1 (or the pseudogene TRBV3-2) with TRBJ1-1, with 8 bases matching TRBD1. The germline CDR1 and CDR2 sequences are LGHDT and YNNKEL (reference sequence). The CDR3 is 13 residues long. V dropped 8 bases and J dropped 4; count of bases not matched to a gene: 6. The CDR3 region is CASQDRVGTEAFF. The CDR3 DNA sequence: TGTGCCAGCCAGGACAGGGTGGGCACTGAAGCTTTCTTT.

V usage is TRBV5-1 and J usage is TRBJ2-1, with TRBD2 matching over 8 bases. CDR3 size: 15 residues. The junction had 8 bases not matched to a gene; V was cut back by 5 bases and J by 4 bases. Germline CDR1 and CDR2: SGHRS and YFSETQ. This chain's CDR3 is CASRLAGPGYNEQFF. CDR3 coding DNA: TGCGCCAGCAGATTAGCGGGGCCAGGGTACAATGAGCAGTTCTTC.

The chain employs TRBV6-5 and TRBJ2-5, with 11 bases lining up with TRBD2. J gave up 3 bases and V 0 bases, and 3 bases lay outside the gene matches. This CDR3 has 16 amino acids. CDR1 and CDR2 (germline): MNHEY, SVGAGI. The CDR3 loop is CASSYSLGLAEETQYF. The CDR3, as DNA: TGTGCCAGCAGTTACTCGCTGGGACTAGCGGAAGAGACCCAGTACTTC.

CDR3 nucleotide sequence: TGTGCCAGCAGACGGACTTCTGGAAACACCATATATTTT. Amino acids: CASRRTSGNTIYF. This chain uses TRBV27 with TRBJ1-3; no clear D gene. Germline CDR1 MNHEY, CDR2 SMNVEV (reference sequence). The V end lost 6 bases, the J end lost 1 base, and 7 bases lay between the germline ends. The CDR3 runs 13 residues.